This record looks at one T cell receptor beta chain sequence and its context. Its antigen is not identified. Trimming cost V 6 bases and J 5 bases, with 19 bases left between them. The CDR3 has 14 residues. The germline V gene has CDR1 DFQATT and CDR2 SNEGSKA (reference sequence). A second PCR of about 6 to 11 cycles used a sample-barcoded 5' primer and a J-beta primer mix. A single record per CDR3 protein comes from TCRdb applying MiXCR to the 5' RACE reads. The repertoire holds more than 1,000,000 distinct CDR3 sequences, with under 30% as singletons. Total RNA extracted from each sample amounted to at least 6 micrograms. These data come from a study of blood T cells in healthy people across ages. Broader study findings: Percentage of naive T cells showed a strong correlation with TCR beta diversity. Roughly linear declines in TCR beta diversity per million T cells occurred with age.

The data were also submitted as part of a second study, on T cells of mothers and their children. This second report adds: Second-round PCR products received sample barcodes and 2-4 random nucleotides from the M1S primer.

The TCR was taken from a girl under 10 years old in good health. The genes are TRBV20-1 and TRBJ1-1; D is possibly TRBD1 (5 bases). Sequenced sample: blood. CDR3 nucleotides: TGCAGTGCCCCCAACCTCAGGGAGGGTACTGAAGCTTTCTTT. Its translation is CSAPNLREGTEAFF.